The clone carrying this T cell receptor beta chain has more than one count but fewer than ten. Trimming removed 10 bases from V and 5 bases from J, with 24 bases in between. This CDR3 has 16 residues. Germline CDR1 reads MNHNY; CDR2 reads SVGAGI (reference sequence). TCRdb fed the RT-PCR reads into MiXCR, producing one record per CDR3 protein. The sample consists of about 680,000 distinct CDR3 sequences, approximately 15% of them appearing once. The chain carries TRBV6-6 and TRBJ2-1, with D uncertain. The sequenced material came from memory CD4+ T cells from blood. The receptor was isolated from a female donor in good health, serving as a healthy control. CDR3 loop: CATQPEVGRSNNEQFF. The CDR3 coding sequence is TGTGCCACCCAACCCGAGGTCGGGCGGTCTAACAATGAGCAGTTCTTC.